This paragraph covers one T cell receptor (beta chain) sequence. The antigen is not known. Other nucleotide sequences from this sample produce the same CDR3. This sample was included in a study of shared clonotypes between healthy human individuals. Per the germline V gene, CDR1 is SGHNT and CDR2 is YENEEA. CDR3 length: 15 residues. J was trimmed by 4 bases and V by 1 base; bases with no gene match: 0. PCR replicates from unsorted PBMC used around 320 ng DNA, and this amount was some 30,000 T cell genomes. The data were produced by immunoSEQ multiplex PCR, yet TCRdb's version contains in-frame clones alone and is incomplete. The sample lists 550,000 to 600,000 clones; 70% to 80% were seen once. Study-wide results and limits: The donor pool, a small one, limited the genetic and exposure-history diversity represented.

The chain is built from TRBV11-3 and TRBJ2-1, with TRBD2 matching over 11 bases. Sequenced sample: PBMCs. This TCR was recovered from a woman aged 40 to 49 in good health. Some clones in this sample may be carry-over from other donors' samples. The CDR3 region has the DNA TGTGCCAGCAGCTTAGGGACTAGCGGGTACAATGAGCAGTTCTTC. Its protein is CASSLGTSGYNEQFF.